The sequence of this TCR beta chain was determined in a study of T cells in Graves' hyperthyroidism and ophthalmopathy. A lack of ophthalmopathy progression within 18 months defined stable Graves' hyperthyroidism. Any patient presenting with uncontrolled infection, other autoimmune disease, pregnancy or lactation was left out. Orbital computed tomography and thyroid ultrasound, together with serum TRAb and thyroxine and clinical symptoms, were used for diagnoses. TCR beta CDR3 regions were amplified from RNA. First-round RT-PCR of the TCR CDR3 relied on the HTBI primer set. MiXCR, run by TCRdb on the multiplex PCR reads, gives a single entry per CDR3 protein. This table holds some 360,000 distinct CDR3 sequences, approximately 15% found once. Germline V gene lookup returns CDR1 SGHKS and CDR2 YYEKEE (reference sequence). With V trimmed by 0 bases and J by 1 base, 8 bases remained unmatched. The CDR3 spans 18 residues.

The sequencing sample was made of blood. The receptor was isolated from a woman between 55 and 75 years old with Graves' hyperthyroidism. The chain has TRBV5-5 and TRBJ2-2, with 8 bases fitting TRBD2. The CDR3, as DNA: TGTGCCAGCAGCTTGGAGCTAGTTCGGGGGGGGAACACCGGGGAGCTGTTTTTT. Its protein product is CASSLELVRGGNTGELFF.